These 12 T cell receptor beta chains were sequenced from one sample in a study of blood T cell repertoires in COVID-19. This table comes from immunoSEQ multiplex PCR, and its TCRdb copy is limited to in-frame clones, with some not included. The sample lists under 250,000 clones; 75% to 90% were seen once. Sequencing was done on a sample of peripheral blood. The receptors come from a woman between 65 and 79 years old with active or convalescent COVID-19.

The CDR3 loop is CASSQTSGEETQYF. CDR3 nucleotide sequence: TGTGCCAGCAGCCAGACTAGCGGAGAAGAGACCCAGTACTTC. The chain links TRBV7-8 to TRBJ2-5; 9 nucleotides align to TRBD2. The CDR3 extends over 14 amino acids. Germline trimming cut 5 bases from V and 3 bases from J; bases unmatched to any gene: 4. Germline CDR1 is SGHVS and CDR2 is FQNEAQ.

V gene TRBV18 combines with J gene TRBJ1-2, with TRBD1 matching 8 bases. CDR3 size: 15 residues. V was pared by 3 bases and J by 8 bases, with 11 bases of the junction left unmatched. Germline lookup yields CDR1 KGHSH and CDR2 LQKENI. The DNA for the CDR3 is TGTGCCAGCTCACCCGGACAGGGTGAATTAGGAGGCTACACCTTC. This gives the protein CASSPGQGELGGYTF.

The chain joins TRBV19 to TRBJ2-2, with D unresolved. CDR1 is LNHDA and CDR2 is SQIVND in the germline V gene (reference sequence). The CDR3 contains 13 residues. V gave up 6 bases and J gave up 0 bases, with 5 bases separating them. The CDR3 coding sequence is TGTGCCAGTAGGCAGGCGAACACCGGGGAGCTGTTTTTT. This codes for CASRQANTGELFF.

The genes are TRBV9 and TRBJ2-2; D call uncertain. Germline V lookup: CDR1 SGDLS, CDR2 YYNGEE. The CDR3 extends over 13 amino acids. V was pared by 3 bases and J by 7 bases, with 10 bases between. In DNA form, the CDR3 reads TGTGCCAGCAGCGCCTATGATGGCGGGGAGCTGTTTTTT. Translated, it gives CASSAYDGGELFF.

V and J are TRBV6-5 and TRBJ2-1; D might be TRBD2 (7 bases). In germline, CDR1 is MNHEY, CDR2 SVGAGI. This CDR3 contains 16 residues. V was shortened by 4 bases and J by 4 bases, with 17 bases between the two germline ends. CDR3 nucleotides: TGTGCCAGCAGTTTGGTGGGGGGGCCTTCATACAATGAGCAGTTCTTC. It encodes CASSLVGGPSYNEQFF.

The chain employs TRBV6-5 and TRBJ2-1; 7 bases agree with TRBD1. The V and J ends lost 10 bases and 5 bases, in that order; junction bases with no gene match: 11. This CDR3 is built from 14 residues. In germline, CDR1 is MNHEY, CDR2 SVGAGI. The chain's CDR3 is CATKPGQTHNEQFF. In nucleotides, the CDR3 is TGTGCCACCAAACCGGGACAGACACACAATGAGCAGTTCTTC.

The chain recombines TRBV3-1 (or the pseudogene TRBV3-2) with TRBJ1-1; 8 bases fit TRBD1. The CDR3 length is 17 residues. CDR1 and CDR2 from the germline V gene are LGHDT and YNNKEL (reference sequence). Losses at the gene ends were 0 bases for V and 8 bases for J; bases not matched to a gene: 14. CDR3 in DNA: TGTGCCAGCAGCCAAGATCCCAGGACAGGGAGGCTCAGGGAAGCTTTCTTT. Translating it yields CASSQDPRTGRLREAFF.

J is TRBJ2-7 and V is TRBV4-3, with 8 nucleotides matching TRBD2. The germline CDR1 and CDR2 sequences are LGHNA and YSLEER. Trimming removed 3 bases from V and 5 bases from J; junction bases left unmatched: 9. This CDR3 has 15 residues. CDR3 DNA sequence: TGCGCCAGCAGCCAGTCTCGCCGGGGGGGCGACGAGCAGTACTTC. As protein: CASSQSRRGGDEQYF.

CDR3 loop: CASSLEGSGGTQYF. CDR3 sequence (DNA): TGCGCCAGCAGCTTGGAGGGTAGCGGGGGGACCCAGTACTTC. This chain joins TRBV5-1 and TRBJ2-5; 9 bases align to TRBD2. V trimming: 0 bases; J trimming: 7 bases; junction bases outside the gene matches: 4. The germline V gene has CDR1 SGHRS and CDR2 YFSETQ. The CDR3 is 14 amino acids.

V gene TRBV5-6 combines with J gene TRBJ2-1; 11 nucleotides match TRBD2. This CDR3 spans 15 amino acids. Germline loops: CDR1 SGHDT, CDR2 YYEEEE. Unmatched junction bases numbered 8, after V lost 4 bases and J lost 8 bases. CDR3 in DNA: TGTGCCAGCAGCCGGGGACTAGCGGAGTGGGATGAGCAGTTCTTC. Translated: CASSRGLAEWDEQFF.

This chain links TRBV28 with TRBJ2-5; a possible D gene is TRBD1 (6 bases). Germline V CDR1 and CDR2: MDHEN, SYDVKM. This CDR3 spans 14 amino acids. V lost 4 bases and J 5 bases, leaving 14 bases between the germline ends. The CDR3 DNA is TGTGCCAGCAGTTGGCCAGGGGTTCAGGAGACCCAGTACTTC. It codes for CASSWPGVQETQYF.

V and J are TRBV28 and TRBJ2-1, with TRBD2 matching 9 bases. The junction had 3 bases not matched to a gene; V was cut back by 3 bases and J by 6 bases. Germline CDR1 is MDHEN and CDR2 is SYDVKM. This CDR3 is built from 14 residues. The CDR3 DNA sequence: TGTGCCAGCAGTTTTTGGCGGGAGGGCAATGAGCAGTTCTTC. It encodes CASSFWREGNEQFF.